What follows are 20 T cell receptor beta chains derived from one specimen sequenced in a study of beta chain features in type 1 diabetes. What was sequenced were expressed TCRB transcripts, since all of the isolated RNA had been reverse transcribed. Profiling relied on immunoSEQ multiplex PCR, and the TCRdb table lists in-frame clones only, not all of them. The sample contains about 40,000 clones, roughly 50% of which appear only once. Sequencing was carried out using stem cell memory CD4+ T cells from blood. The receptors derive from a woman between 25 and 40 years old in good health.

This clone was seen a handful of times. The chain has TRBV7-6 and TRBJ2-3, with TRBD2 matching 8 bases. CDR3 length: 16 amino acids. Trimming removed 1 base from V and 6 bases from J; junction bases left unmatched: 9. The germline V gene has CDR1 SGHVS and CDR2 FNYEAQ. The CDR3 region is CASSLEAGVIIDTQYF. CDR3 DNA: TGTGCCAGCAGCTTAGAAGCGGGAGTTATAATTGATACGCAGTATTTT. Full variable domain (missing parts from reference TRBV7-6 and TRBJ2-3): GAGVSQSPRYKVTKRGQDVALRCDPISGHVSLYWYRQALGQGPEFLTYFNYEAQQDKSGLPNDRFSAERPEGSISTLTIQRTEQRDSAMYRCASSLEAGVIIDTQYFGPGTRLTVL.

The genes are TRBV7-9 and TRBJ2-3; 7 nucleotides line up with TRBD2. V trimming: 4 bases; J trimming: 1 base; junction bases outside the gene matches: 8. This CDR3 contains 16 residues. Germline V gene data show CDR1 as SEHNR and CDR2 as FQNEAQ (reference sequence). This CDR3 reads CASSSRAGPGTDTQYF. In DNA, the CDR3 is TGTGCCAGCAGCTCGCGAGCGGGACCCGGCACAGATACGCAGTATTTT.

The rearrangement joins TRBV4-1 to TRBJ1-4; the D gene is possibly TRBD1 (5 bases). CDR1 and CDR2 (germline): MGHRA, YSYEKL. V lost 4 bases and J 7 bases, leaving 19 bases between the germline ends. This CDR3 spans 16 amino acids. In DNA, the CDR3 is TGCGCCAGCAGCCCAGATCCGGGCAGGGTAGCTGAAAAACTGTTTTTT. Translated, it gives CASSPDPGRVAEKLFF.

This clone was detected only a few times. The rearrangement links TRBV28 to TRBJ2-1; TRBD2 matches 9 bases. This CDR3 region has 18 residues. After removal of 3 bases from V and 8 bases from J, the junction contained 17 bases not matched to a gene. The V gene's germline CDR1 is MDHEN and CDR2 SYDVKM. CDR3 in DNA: TGTGCCAGCAGTTTTGGCATATGGGGCGGGAGGGCCAAGGATGAGCAGTTCTTC. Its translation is CASSFGIWGGRAKDEQFF.

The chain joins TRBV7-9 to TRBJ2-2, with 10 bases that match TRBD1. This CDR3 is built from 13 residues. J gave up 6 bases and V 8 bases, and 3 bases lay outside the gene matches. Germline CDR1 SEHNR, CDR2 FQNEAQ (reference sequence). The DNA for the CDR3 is TGTGCCAGCGATGACAGGGGGCCCGGGGAGCTGTTTTTT. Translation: CASDDRGPGELFF.

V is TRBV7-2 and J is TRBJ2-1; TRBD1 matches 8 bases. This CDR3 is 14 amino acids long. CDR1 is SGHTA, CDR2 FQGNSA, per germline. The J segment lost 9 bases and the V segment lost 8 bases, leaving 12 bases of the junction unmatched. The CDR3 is CASSPGGPVREQFF. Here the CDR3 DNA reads TGTGCCAGCTCCCCAGGGGGCCCAGTTCGTGAGCAGTTCTTC.

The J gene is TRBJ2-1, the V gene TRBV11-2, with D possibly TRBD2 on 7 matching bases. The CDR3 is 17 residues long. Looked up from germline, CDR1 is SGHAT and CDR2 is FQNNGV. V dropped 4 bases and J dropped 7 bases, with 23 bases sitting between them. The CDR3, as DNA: TGTGCCAGCAGCTCGGGTAGGGGGAGGGACTACAGGAATGAGCAGTTCTTC. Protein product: CASSSGRGRDYRNEQFF.

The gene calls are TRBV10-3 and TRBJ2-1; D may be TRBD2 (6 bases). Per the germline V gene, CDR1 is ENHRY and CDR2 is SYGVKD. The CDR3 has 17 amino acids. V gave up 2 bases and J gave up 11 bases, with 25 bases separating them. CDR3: CAISEQLAVRGNGKQFF. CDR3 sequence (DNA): TGTGCCATCAGTGAGCAATTAGCGGTAAGGGGCAACGGGAAGCAGTTCTTC.

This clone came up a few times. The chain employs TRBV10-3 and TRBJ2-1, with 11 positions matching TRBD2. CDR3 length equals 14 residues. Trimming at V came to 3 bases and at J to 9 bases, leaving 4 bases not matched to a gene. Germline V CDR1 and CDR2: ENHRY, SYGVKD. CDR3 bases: TGTGCCATCAGTGATCGAGGACTAGCGGGTGAGCAGTTCTTC. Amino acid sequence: CAISDRGLAGEQFF.

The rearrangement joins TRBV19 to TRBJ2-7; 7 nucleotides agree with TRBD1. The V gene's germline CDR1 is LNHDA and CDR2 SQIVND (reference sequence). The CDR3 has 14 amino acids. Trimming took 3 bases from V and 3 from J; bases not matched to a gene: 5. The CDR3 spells CASSIRAGGYEQYF. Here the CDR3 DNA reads TGTGCCAGTAGTATTCGGGCAGGGGGCTACGAGCAGTACTTC.

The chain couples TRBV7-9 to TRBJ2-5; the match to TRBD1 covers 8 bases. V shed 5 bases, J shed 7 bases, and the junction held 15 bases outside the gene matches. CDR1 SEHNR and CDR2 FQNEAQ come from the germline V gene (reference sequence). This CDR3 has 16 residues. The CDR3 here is CASSPRRQGSPGTQYF. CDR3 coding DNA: TGTGCCAGCAGCCCTAGGCGACAGGGGTCACCAGGGACCCAGTACTTC.

The CDR3 loop is CASSRRRGQLEKLFF. The DNA of the CDR3 is TGTGCCAGCTCCCGGAGGAGGGGGCAACTTGAAAAACTGTTTTTT. The chain has TRBV27 and TRBJ1-4, with TRBD1 matching over 7 bases. From germline, CDR1 is MNHEY and CDR2 SMNVEV (reference sequence). The trim removed 8 bases at V and 7 bases at J, leaving 13 bases unmatched. The CDR3 sequence is 15 residues long.

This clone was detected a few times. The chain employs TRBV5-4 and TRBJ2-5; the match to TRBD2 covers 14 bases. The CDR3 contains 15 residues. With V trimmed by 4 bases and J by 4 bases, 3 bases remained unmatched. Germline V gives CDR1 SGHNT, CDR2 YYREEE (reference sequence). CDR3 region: CASSSGLAGGETQYF. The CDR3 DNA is TGTGCCAGCAGCAGCGGACTAGCGGGAGGAGAGACCCAGTACTTC.

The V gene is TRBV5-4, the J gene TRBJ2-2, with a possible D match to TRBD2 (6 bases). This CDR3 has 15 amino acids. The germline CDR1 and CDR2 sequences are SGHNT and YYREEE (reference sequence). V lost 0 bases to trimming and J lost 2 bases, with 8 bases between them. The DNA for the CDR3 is TGTGCCAGCAGCTTGGATGGGACTAACACCGGGGAGCTGTTTTTT. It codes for CASSLDGTNTGELFF.

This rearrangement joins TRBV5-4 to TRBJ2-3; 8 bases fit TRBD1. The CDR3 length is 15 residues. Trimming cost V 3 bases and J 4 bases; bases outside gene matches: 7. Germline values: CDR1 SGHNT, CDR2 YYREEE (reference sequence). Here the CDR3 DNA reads TGTGCCAGCAGCTATGGACAGGGTCGAGCAGATACGCAGTATTTT. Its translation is CASSYGQGRADTQYF.

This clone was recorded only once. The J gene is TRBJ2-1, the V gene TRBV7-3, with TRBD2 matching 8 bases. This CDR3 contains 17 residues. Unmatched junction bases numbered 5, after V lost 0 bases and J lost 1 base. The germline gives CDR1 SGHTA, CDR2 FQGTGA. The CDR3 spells CASSLTGSGGSYNEQFF. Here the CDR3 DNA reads TGTGCCAGCAGCTTAACGGGAAGCGGGGGATCCTACAATGAGCAGTTCTTC.

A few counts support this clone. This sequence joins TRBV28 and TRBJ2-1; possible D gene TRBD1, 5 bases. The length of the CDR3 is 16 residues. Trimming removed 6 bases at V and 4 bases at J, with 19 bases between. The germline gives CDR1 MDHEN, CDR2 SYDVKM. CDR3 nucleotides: TGTGCCAGCAGCACCCCCGGCCAGGGTGGTTACAATGAGCAGTTCTTC. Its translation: CASSTPGQGGYNEQFF.

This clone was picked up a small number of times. The CDR3 sequence: CASSPVRMAEQYF. CDR3 bases: TGTGCCAGCTCACCTGTCAGGATGGCCGAGCAGTACTTC. The chain recombines TRBV18 with TRBJ2-5; unclear D gene. The J call is uncertain, as TRBJ2-7 better fits the DNA end. The CDR3 loop spans 13 amino acids. Germline-derived CDR1 and CDR2 are KGHSH and LQKENI.

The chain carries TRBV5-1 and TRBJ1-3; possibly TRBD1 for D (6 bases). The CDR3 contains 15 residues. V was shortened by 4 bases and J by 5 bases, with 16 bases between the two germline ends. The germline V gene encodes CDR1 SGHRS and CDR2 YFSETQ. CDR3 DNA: TGCGCCAGCAGCCCGGGCAGGGGAGCGAGAAACACCATATATTTT. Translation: CASSPGRGARNTIYF.

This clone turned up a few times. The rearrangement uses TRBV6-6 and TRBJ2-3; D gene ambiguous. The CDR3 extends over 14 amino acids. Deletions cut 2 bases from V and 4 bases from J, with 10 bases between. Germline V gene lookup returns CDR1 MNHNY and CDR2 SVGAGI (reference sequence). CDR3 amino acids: CASSYGELADTQYF. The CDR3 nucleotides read TGTGCCAGCAGTTACGGAGAACTGGCAGATACGCAGTATTTT.